These T cell receptor beta chains were read from a single sample in a study of blood T cell repertoires in COVID-19. Profiling relied on immunoSEQ multiplex PCR, and the TCRdb table lists in-frame clones only, not all of them. The sample yields approximately 140,000 clones, 80% to 85% seen once. The sequencing input was PBMCs or T cells enriched from blood (not recorded which). These receptors were obtained from a man between 40 and 49 years old with acute COVID-19. The CDR3 runs from the conserved cysteine through the conserved F or W. D genes are given only for firm matches. Expanded clones are given a class, and other clones once, few, many or no size at all.

j_call,v_call,cdr3_length,d_call,clone_size,cdr3_nt,cdr3_aa
TRBJ1-5,TRBV28,13,NA,NA,TGTGCCAGCCGCCTCCGGGTCAATCAGCCCCAGCATTTT,CASRLRVNQPQHF
TRBJ1-2,TRBV19,13,TRBD1,NA,TGTGCCAGTAGCCCGACAGGGGGCCATGGCTACACCTTC,CASSPTGGHGYTF
TRBJ1-2,TRBV3-1/TRBV3-2,15,NA,NA,TGTGCCAGCAGCCCGACCTCACAGGGAGGGGGTGGCTACACCTTC,CASSPTSQGGGGYTF
TRBJ1-1,TRBV7-9,13,NA,NA,TGTGCCAGCAGCTTATCTCTGAACACTGAAGCTTTCTTT,CASSLSLNTEAFF
TRBJ2-2,TRBV4-1,17,NA,once,TGCGCCAGCAGCCAAGAGGCACATCCACGAGGCACCGGGGAGCTGTTTTTT,CASSQEAHPRGTGELFF
TRBJ2-5,TRBV15,16,TRBD2,NA,TGTGCCACCAGCAGAGATCGGAGTAGCGGGAGAGAGACCCAGTACTTC,CATSRDRSSGRETQYF
TRBJ2-5,TRBV18,17,TRBD1,few,TGTGCCAGCTCACAAGGCACCCGGGACAGTGGCGGAGAGACCCAGTACTTC,CASSQGTRDSGGETQYF
TRBJ1-5,TRBV4-1,15,NA,NA,TGCGCCAGCAGCCAGGCCCTCGGGGGTCAATGGCCCCAGCATTTT,CASSQALGGQWPQHF
TRBJ1-2,TRBV14,14,NA,few,TGTGCCAGCAGCCAAGATGGCAATAACTATGGCTACACCTTC,CASSQDGNNYGYTF
TRBJ2-7,TRBV7-2,12,NA,NA,TGTGCCAGCAGCTTAGCTTCGGGCGAGCAGTACTTC,CASSLASGEQYF
TRBJ2-1,TRBV3-1/TRBV3-2,16,TRBD1,NA,TGTGCCAGCAGCCAAGCTGGACAGGGGGGGTACAATGAGCAGTTCTTC,CASSQAGQGGYNEQFF
TRBJ1-1,TRBV5-1,15,TRBD1,once,TGCGCCAGCAGCATCCTCGGGACAGTCAACACTGAAGCTTTCTTT,CASSILGTVNTEAFF
TRBJ1-4,TRBV28,15,TRBD1,NA,TGTGCCAGCAGACCCGGGACAGGGGATAATGAAAAACTGTTTTTT,CASRPGTGDNEKLFF
TRBJ1-5,TRBV19,15,TRBD1,NA,TGTGCCAGTAGTATTGGACAGGTAGAAGGTCAGCCCCAGCATTTT,CASSIGQVEGQPQHF
TRBJ1-1,TRBV10-3,13,NA,NA,TGTGCCATCACCTCGGCAGGGGACACTGAAGCTTTCTTT,CAITSAGDTEAFF
TRBJ2-7,TRBV6-5,15,TRBD2,NA,TGTGCCAGCAGTCCCCACAACGGGGGGGCTTTCGAGCAGTACTTC,CASSPHNGGAFEQYF
TRBJ2-2,TRBV19,17,TRBD1,NA,TGTGCCAGTAGGTGGGGACAGGGCAGAGATGACACCGGGGAGCTGTTTTTT,CASRWGQGRDDTGELFF
TRBJ1-1,TRBV7-2,15,NA,NA,TGTGCCAGCAGCTTAGGGGGCAATTTGAACACTGAAGCTTTCTTT,CASSLGGNLNTEAFF
TRBJ2-7,TRBV5-1,13,NA,NA,TGCGCCAGCAGCCTGAAAGGGGGCTACGAGCAGTACTTC,CASSLKGGYEQYF
TRBJ2-3,TRBV28,15,TRBD2,once,TGTGCCAGCAGTTTAGCGGGAGGAGAGACAGATACGCAGTATTTT,CASSLAGGETDTQYF
TRBJ2-2,TRBV19,16,TRBD2,NA,TGTGCCAGTAGTGTGACCGGGACTAGGAACACCGGGGAGCTGTTTTTT,CASSVTGTRNTGELFF
TRBJ2-5,TRBV28,18,TRBD2,NA,TGTGCCAGCAGTTTCCCCATGACTAGCGGGGCTCACCAAGAGACCCAGTACTTC,CASSFPMTSGAHQETQYF
TRBJ1-2,TRBV5-4,14,NA,NA,TGTGCCAGCAGCACCACTGACAGATACTATGGCTACACCTTC,CASSTTDRYYGYTF
TRBJ2-6,TRBV5-1,16,NA,NA,TGCGCCAGCAGCTTGCAGGGGGAGGCTGGGGCCAACGTCCTGACTTTC,CASSLQGEAGANVLTF
TRBJ2-2,TRBV11-3,15,TRBD1,few,TGTGCCAGCAGCACCGGGACAGCCAACACCGGGGAGCTGTTTTTT,CASSTGTANTGELFF
TRBJ1-1,TRBV5-4,14,NA,NA,TGTGCCAGCAGCTCAGGATTGGGGGGTACTGAAGCTTTCTTT,CASSSGLGGTEAFF
TRBJ2-2,TRBV18,16,TRBD1,NA,TGTGCCAGCTCGAACGAGGGACAGATAAACACCGGGGAGCTGTTTTTT,CASSNEGQINTGELFF
TRBJ2-1,TRBV7-2,13,TRBD2,NA,TGTGCCAGCAGCCCTAGCGGGGACAATGAGCAGTTCTTC,CASSPSGDNEQFF
TRBJ2-1,TRBV5-1,14,NA,NA,TGCGCCAGCAGCTTTAATAGCGGAAGTTTTGAGCAGTTCTTC,CASSFNSGSFEQFF
TRBJ1-1,TRBV14,14,NA,once,TGTGCCAGCAGCCAATATCCAGGGCAGACTGAAGCTTTCTTT,CASSQYPGQTEAFF
TRBJ2-2,TRBV15,14,NA,NA,TGTGCCACCAGCAGGCTAGCGAGGGACGGGGAGCTGTTTTTT,CATSRLARDGELFF
TRBJ1-6,TRBV19,15,TRBD1,NA,TGTGCCAGTAGTCCGACAAGACAGGGGAATTCACCCCTCCACTTT,CASSPTRQGNSPLHF
TRBJ2-7,TRBV4-1,15,NA,once,TGCGCCAGCAGCCAAGATCGGGACACCTCAGACGAGCAGTACTTC,CASSQDRDTSDEQYF
TRBJ2-7,TRBV11-3,14,TRBD1,NA,TGTGCCAGCAGCTCGGGACAGGGGGCCGGCGAGCAGTACTTC,CASSSGQGAGEQYF
TRBJ2-1,TRBV27,17,TRBD1,NA,TGTGCCAGCAGTTTAGATTACCGGGACAGCCTTTCCAGTGAGCAGTTCTTC,CASSLDYRDSLSSEQFF
TRBJ2-5,TRBV7-2,15,TRBD2,NA,TGTGCCAGCAGCCTTCTCACGGGAGGGGCAGGGACCCAGTACTTC,CASSLLTGGAGTQYF
TRBJ1-5,TRBV7-2,15,NA,NA,TGTGCCAGCAGCTTATCCGGGAGGGCTCACCAGCCCCAGCATTTT,CASSLSGRAHQPQHF